This is a list of T cell receptor beta chains from one sample in a study of blood T cell repertoires in COVID-19. Clones were sequenced by immunoSEQ multiplex PCR, and TCRdb holds only the in-frame ones, with some missing. The sample has around 430,000 clones, around 87% seen once. The sequenced material came from PBMCs or T cells enriched from blood (not recorded which). The receptors stem from a woman in her forties or fifties who had recovered from COVID-19. Each CDR3 is given with its conserved first and last residue. The D gene is left open where the match is weak. The size field is filled for only some rows; it gives once, few, many or a size class.

D gene: .; clone size: .; V gene: TRBV6-5; J gene: TRBJ1-1; CDR3 length: 15; CDR3 DNA: TGTGCCAGCAGTTCTTCCGGAGGCGGGAACACTGAAGCTTTCTTT; CDR3 protein: CASSSSGGGNTEAFF
D gene: .; clone size: .; V gene: TRBV6-5; J gene: TRBJ1-1; CDR3 length: 13; CDR3 DNA: TGTGCCAGCAGACTTCGGAGGGACACTGAAGCTTTCTTT; CDR3 protein: CASRLRRDTEAFF
D gene: .; clone size: .; V gene: TRBV5-1; J gene: TRBJ2-3; CDR3 length: 14; CDR3 DNA: TGCGCCAGCAGCTTACAGGAACTCACAGATACGCAGTATTTT; CDR3 protein: CASSLQELTDTQYF
D gene: .; clone size: .; V gene: TRBV10-3; J gene: TRBJ2-7; CDR3 length: 12; CDR3 DNA: TGTGCCATCAGCCCCGAGGGGGTCGAGCAGTACTTC; CDR3 protein: CAISPEGVEQYF
D gene: .; clone size: .; V gene: TRBV7-8; J gene: TRBJ1-2; CDR3 length: 13; CDR3 DNA: TGTGCCAGCAGCCGTGCCCTGGACAGCGGTTACACCTTC; CDR3 protein: CASSRALDSGYTF
D gene: TRBD1; clone size: once; V gene: TRBV28; J gene: TRBJ1-1; CDR3 length: 16; CDR3 DNA: TGTGCCAGCAGTCCCCGCCCAGGACAGGGAAGGACTGAAGCTTTCTTT; CDR3 protein: CASSPRPGQGRTEAFF
D gene: TRBD1; clone size: .; V gene: TRBV27; J gene: TRBJ2-7; CDR3 length: 13; CDR3 DNA: TGTGCCAGCAGTTTATGGGACAGCTACGAGCAGTACTTC; CDR3 protein: CASSLWDSYEQYF
D gene: TRBD1; clone size: few; V gene: TRBV18; J gene: TRBJ1-2; CDR3 length: 15; CDR3 DNA: TGTGCCAGCTCACCTAACGGACAGGGAAGCTATGGCTACACCTTC; CDR3 protein: CASSPNGQGSYGYTF
D gene: .; clone size: .; V gene: TRBV2; J gene: TRBJ2-2; CDR3 length: 13; CDR3 DNA: TGTGCCAGCAGGAACAGGGAAACCGGGGAGCTGTTTTTT; CDR3 protein: CASRNRETGELFF
D gene: .; clone size: .; V gene: TRBV5-1; J gene: TRBJ1-2; CDR3 length: 15; CDR3 DNA: TGCGCCAGCAGCTTCACAGGGACGGAAGACTATGGCTACACCTTC; CDR3 protein: CASSFTGTEDYGYTF
D gene: .; clone size: .; V gene: TRBV11-3; J gene: TRBJ2-1; CDR3 length: 14; CDR3 DNA: TGTGCCAGCAGCTTGGCAGGGATGATTAATGAGCAGTTCTTC; CDR3 protein: CASSLAGMINEQFF
D gene: TRBD1; clone size: .; V gene: TRBV12-3/TRBV12-4; J gene: TRBJ1-2; CDR3 length: 13; CDR3 DNA: TGTGCCAGCAGTTTCCTGGACAGGGGGCTTAGGGGGTTC; CDR3 protein: CASSFLDRGLRGF
D gene: .; clone size: .; V gene: TRBV6-5; J gene: TRBJ2-3; CDR3 length: 12; CDR3 DNA: TGTGCCAGCAGTTTAGAAGGAGGGAGGAAGTATTTT; CDR3 protein: CASSLEGGRKYF
D gene: TRBD1; clone size: .; V gene: TRBV27; J gene: TRBJ1-6; CDR3 length: 14; CDR3 DNA: TGTGCCAGCAGTTCCGACAGGGGTAATTCACCCCTCCACTTT; CDR3 protein: CASSSDRGNSPLHF
D gene: TRBD1; clone size: .; V gene: TRBV7-2; J gene: TRBJ1-5; CDR3 length: 15; CDR3 DNA: TGTGCCAGCAGCTTAGCAGGGGGCGGCAATCAGCCCCAGCATTTT; CDR3 protein: CASSLAGGGNQPQHF
D gene: TRBD1; clone size: .; V gene: TRBV2; J gene: TRBJ1-6; CDR3 length: 16; CDR3 DNA: TGTGCCAGCAACCAAGCAAGGGACAGGGGTTCTTCACCCCTCCACTTT; CDR3 protein: CASNQARDRGSSPLHF
D gene: .; clone size: once; V gene: TRBV19; J gene: TRBJ1-2; CDR3 length: 13; CDR3 DNA: TGTGCCAGTAGTATGGACAAGAACTATGGCTACACCTTC; CDR3 protein: CASSMDKNYGYTF
D gene: TRBD1; clone size: .; V gene: TRBV6-5; J gene: TRBJ1-5; CDR3 length: 15; CDR3 DNA: TGTGCCAGCAGCCGGGGACAGGGGGTCAATCAGCCCCAGCATTTT; CDR3 protein: CASSRGQGVNQPQHF
D gene: .; clone size: .; V gene: TRBV11-3; J gene: TRBJ2-3; CDR3 length: 15; CDR3 DNA: TGTGCCAGCAGCTGGGGGACTCTCACGGGGGATACGCAGTATTTT; CDR3 protein: CASSWGTLTGDTQYF
D gene: .; clone size: .; V gene: TRBV9; J gene: TRBJ1-2; CDR3 length: 13; CDR3 DNA: TGTGCCAGCAGCTCTCACGTTCTGGGCGGCTACACCTTC; CDR3 protein: CASSSHVLGGYTF
D gene: .; clone size: .; V gene: TRBV4-1; J gene: TRBJ2-3; CDR3 length: 14; CDR3 DNA: TGCGCCGGGCAGGGGGGACAGAACTCAGATACGCAGTATTTT; CDR3 protein: CAGQGGQNSDTQYF
D gene: .; clone size: once; V gene: TRBV7-9; J gene: TRBJ2-7; CDR3 length: 16; CDR3 DNA: TGTGCCAGCAGCTCGGCCGGAACAGGGTCGGTTGGCGAGCAGTACTTC; CDR3 protein: CASSSAGTGSVGEQYF
D gene: TRBD1; clone size: .; V gene: TRBV5-1; J gene: TRBJ1-2; CDR3 length: 16; CDR3 DNA: TGCGCCAGCAGCTGGACCGGGACAGGGGAAACGCACGGCTACACCTTC; CDR3 protein: CASSWTGTGETHGYTF
D gene: .; clone size: many; V gene: TRBV10-2; J gene: TRBJ1-5; CDR3 length: 16; CDR3 DNA: TGCGCCAGCAGTGAGTCCCCGGGGAATAGCAATCAGCCCCAGCATTTT; CDR3 protein: CASSESPGNSNQPQHF
D gene: .; clone size: .; V gene: TRBV28; J gene: TRBJ1-4; CDR3 length: 15; CDR3 DNA: TGTGCCAGCAGTTCCCAAGGGGCTACTAATGAAAAACTGTTTTTT; CDR3 protein: CASSSQGATNEKLFF
D gene: TRBD1; clone size: once; V gene: TRBV10-3; J gene: TRBJ1-5; CDR3 length: 14; CDR3 DNA: TGTGCCATCAGTGAGGGGACAGGTAATCAGCCCCAGCATTTT; CDR3 protein: CAISEGTGNQPQHF
D gene: .; clone size: .; V gene: TRBV7-3; J gene: TRBJ2-3; CDR3 length: 15; CDR3 DNA: TGTGCCAGCAGCTTAGGGGGCTTTAGCACAGATACGCAGTATTTT; CDR3 protein: CASSLGGFSTDTQYF
D gene: .; clone size: once; V gene: TRBV10-3; J gene: TRBJ2-7; CDR3 length: 12; CDR3 DNA: TGTGCCATCAGTGCGAACTTCTACGAGCAGTACTTC; CDR3 protein: CAISANFYEQYF
D gene: .; clone size: .; V gene: TRBV27; J gene: TRBJ1-5; CDR3 length: 12; CDR3 DNA: TGTGCCAGCAGTTTCCGGAATCAGCCCCAGCATTTT; CDR3 protein: CASSFRNQPQHF
D gene: TRBD1; clone size: .; V gene: TRBV7-9; J gene: TRBJ1-6; CDR3 length: 15; CDR3 DNA: TGTGCCAGCAGCCAATACCGGGACAGAGATTCACCCCTCCACTTT; CDR3 protein: CASSQYRDRDSPLHF
D gene: .; clone size: .; V gene: TRBV4-3; J gene: TRBJ1-1; CDR3 length: 15; CDR3 DNA: TGCGCCAGCAGCCAAGATCTTGGGGGGGCTGGTGAAGCTTTCTTT; CDR3 protein: CASSQDLGGAGEAFF
D gene: TRBD2; clone size: .; V gene: TRBV6-2/TRBV6-3; J gene: TRBJ2-1; CDR3 length: 15; CDR3 DNA: TGTGCCAGCAGTTACTTTGCGGGGGTTTACAATGAGCAGTTCTTC; CDR3 protein: CASSYFAGVYNEQFF
D gene: TRBD1; clone size: .; V gene: TRBV4-1; J gene: TRBJ2-7; CDR3 length: 14; CDR3 DNA: TGCGCCAGCAGCCAGGGACAGGCCACCTACGAGCAGTACTTC; CDR3 protein: CASSQGQATYEQYF
D gene: .; clone size: .; V gene: TRBV5-6; J gene: TRBJ1-2; CDR3 length: 11; CDR3 DNA: TGTGCCAGCAGCAACGGGGGTGGCTACACCTTC; CDR3 protein: CASSNGGGYTF
D gene: TRBD2; clone size: .; V gene: TRBV3-1/TRBV3-2; J gene: TRBJ2-5; CDR3 length: 19; CDR3 DNA: TGTGCCAGCAACCCACCCATCGCGAGCGGGGGCGCAAAAAGGGAGACCCAGTACTTC; CDR3 protein: CASNPPIASGGAKRETQYF
D gene: TRBD2; clone size: .; V gene: TRBV11-2; J gene: TRBJ2-7; CDR3 length: 15; CDR3 DNA: TGTGCCAGCAGCTTTGGGGGGGGTAGCTCCTACGAGCAGTACTTC; CDR3 protein: CASSFGGGSSYEQYF
D gene: .; clone size: .; V gene: TRBV10-1; J gene: TRBJ1-4; CDR3 length: 12; CDR3 DNA: TGCGCCAGCAGCGGGGGGGATGAAAAACTGTTTTTT; CDR3 protein: CASSGGDEKLFF
D gene: .; clone size: .; V gene: TRBV5-5; J gene: TRBJ1-1; CDR3 length: 15; CDR3 DNA: TGTGCCAGCAGCTTGGGGGTCAGGCCCTACACTGAAGCTTTCTTT; CDR3 protein: CASSLGVRPYTEAFF
D gene: .; clone size: .; V gene: TRBV3-1/TRBV3-2; J gene: TRBJ2-3; CDR3 length: 14; CDR3 DNA: TGTGCCAGCAGCCCCGGACTGGGAACAGATACGCAGTATTTT; CDR3 protein: CASSPGLGTDTQYF
D gene: TRBD1; clone size: .; V gene: TRBV2; J gene: TRBJ1-6; CDR3 length: 15; CDR3 DNA: TGTGCCAGCAGTGGTCAGTTACAGGGGAATTCACCCCTCCACTTT; CDR3 protein: CASSGQLQGNSPLHF
D gene: .; clone size: .; V gene: TRBV10-3; J gene: TRBJ1-5; CDR3 length: 12; CDR3 DNA: TGTGCCATCAGTGAGGAGGGCCAGCCCCAGCATTTT; CDR3 protein: CAISEEGQPQHF